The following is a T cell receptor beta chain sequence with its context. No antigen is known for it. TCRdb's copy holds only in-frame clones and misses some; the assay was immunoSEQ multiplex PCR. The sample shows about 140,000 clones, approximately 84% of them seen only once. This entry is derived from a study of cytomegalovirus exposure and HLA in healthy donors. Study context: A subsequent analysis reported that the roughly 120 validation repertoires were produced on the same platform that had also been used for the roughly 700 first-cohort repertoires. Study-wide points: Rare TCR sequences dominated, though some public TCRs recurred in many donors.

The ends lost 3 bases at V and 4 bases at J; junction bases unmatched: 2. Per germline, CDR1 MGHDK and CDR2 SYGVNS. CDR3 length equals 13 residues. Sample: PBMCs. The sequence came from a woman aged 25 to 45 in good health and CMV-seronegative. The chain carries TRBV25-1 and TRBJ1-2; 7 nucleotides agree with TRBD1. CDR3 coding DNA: TGTGCCAGCAGTGACGGGACAGCCTATGGCTACACCTTC. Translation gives CASSDGTAYGYTF.